This TCR beta chain came from a study of T cell repertoires in cytomegalovirus infection (dated by TCRdb to the late 2010s). As for the study more broadly: Donor HLA type was relevant to the analysis, because carriage of CMV infection together with the matching HLA type was indicated by public TCR beta signatures.

General findings and caveats noted by the study authors: Carriers of CMV infection plus the relevant HLA type were discriminated by the cumulative frequency of public TCR beta family members in the study cohort and in an independent roughly 370-donor cohort. In the ex vivo response, HLA-C-restricted CMV-specific TCR beta clonotypes were dominant, and in two of eight donors the single most frequent clonotype came from this HLA-C-restricted group.

This clonotype has more than one count but fewer than ten. Its antigen is unknown. One end of the junction varies from germline; a read error may be responsible. The sample was run on an Illumina HiSeq 1500. In TCRdb, the public reads were trimmed at Q25 with fastp and aligned with MiXCR, with productive beta chains retained. Here each entry gathers all rows of one CDR3 protein and keeps the most common genes and DNA. Present in this sample are about 680,000 distinct CDR3 sequences, approximately 25% of which were seen just once. 8% of the sample is in the top ten clones. CDR1 and CDR2 are read off the germline V gene as SGHVS and FNYEAQ. CDR3 length: 14 amino acids, cysteine to phenylalanine. The retained sequence is limited to the CDR3, 42 bases, with the frame set at the first base.

The sample was CD8+ T cells from PBMCs. The TCR sequence derives from a human donor in good health (CMV status not recorded). Some clones in this sample may be carry-over from other donors' samples. The rearranged chain carries TRBV7-6 and TRBJ1-2, with the D gene not confidently named. The DNA is as follows: TGTGTCAGCAGCTCACCCTGGACTGATTATGGCTACACCTTC. Protein translation: CVSSSPWTDYGYTF.